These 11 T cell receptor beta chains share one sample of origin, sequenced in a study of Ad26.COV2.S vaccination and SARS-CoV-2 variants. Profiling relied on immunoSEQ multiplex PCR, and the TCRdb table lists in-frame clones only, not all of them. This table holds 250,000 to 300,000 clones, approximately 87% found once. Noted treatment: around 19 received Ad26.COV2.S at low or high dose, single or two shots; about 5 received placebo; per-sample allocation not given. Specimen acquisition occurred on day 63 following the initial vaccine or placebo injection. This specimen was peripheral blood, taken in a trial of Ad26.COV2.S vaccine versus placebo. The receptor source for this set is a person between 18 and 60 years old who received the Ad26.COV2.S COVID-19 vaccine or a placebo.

CDR3 DNA: TGTGCCAGCAGCCCACGGACAGACTCCTACGAGCAGTACTTC. Protein: CASSPRTDSYEQYF. This sequence joins TRBV7-2 and TRBJ2-7, with D possibly being TRBD1 (6 bases). The CDR3 length is 14 residues. CDR1 and CDR2 (germline): SGHTA, FQGNSA. The ends were cut back, 5 bases at V and 0 bases at J, with 11 bases in the middle.

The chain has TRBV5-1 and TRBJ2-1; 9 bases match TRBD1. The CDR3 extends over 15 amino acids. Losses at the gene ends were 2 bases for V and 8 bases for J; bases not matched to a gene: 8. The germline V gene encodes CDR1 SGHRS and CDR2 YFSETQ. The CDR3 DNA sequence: TGCGCCAGCAGCTTAGGACAGGGGCCCTGGGATGAGCAGTTCTTC. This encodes CASSLGQGPWDEQFF.

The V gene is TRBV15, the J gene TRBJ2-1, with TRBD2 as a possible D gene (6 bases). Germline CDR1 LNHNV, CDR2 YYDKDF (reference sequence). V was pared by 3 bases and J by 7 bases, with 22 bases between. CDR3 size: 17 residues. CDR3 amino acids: CATSRDPGDLVGNEQFF. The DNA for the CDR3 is TGTGCCACCAGCAGGGATCCGGGGGATTTAGTAGGGAATGAGCAGTTCTTC.

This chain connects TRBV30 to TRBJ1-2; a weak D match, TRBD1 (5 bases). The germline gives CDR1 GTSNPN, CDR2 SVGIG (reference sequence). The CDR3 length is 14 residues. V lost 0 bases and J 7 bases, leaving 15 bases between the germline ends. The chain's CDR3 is CAWSVYGALRGYTF. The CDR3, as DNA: TGTGCCTGGAGTGTATATGGGGCCCTGCGTGGCTACACCTTC.

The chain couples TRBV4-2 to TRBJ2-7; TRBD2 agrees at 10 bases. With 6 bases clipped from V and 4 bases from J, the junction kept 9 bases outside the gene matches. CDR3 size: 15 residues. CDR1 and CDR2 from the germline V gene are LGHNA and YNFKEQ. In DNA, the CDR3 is TGTGCCAGCAGACCAGGACTAGCGGTGAATTACGAGCAGTACTTC. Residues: CASRPGLAVNYEQYF.

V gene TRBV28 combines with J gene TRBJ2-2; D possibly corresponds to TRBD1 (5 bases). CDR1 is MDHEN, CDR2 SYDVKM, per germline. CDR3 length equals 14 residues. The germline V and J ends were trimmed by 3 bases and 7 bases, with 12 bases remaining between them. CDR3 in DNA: TGTGCCAGCAGTTTCGGCAGGGCTGACGGGGAGCTGTTTTTT. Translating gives CASSFGRADGELFF.

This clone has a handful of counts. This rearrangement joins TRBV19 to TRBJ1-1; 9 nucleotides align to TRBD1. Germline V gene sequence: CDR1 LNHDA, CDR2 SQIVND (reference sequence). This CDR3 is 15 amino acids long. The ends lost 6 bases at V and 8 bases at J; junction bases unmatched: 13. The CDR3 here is CASSLTWGTGREAFF. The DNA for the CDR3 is TGTGCCAGTAGCCTAACATGGGGGACAGGGAGAGAAGCTTTCTTT.

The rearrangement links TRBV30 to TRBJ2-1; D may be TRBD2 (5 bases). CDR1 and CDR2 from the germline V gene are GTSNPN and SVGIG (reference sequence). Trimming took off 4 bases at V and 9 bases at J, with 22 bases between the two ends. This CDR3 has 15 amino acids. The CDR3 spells CAWKGNSVPGGEQFF. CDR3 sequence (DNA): TGTGCCTGGAAAGGAAATAGCGTTCCTGGTGGTGAGCAGTTCTTC.

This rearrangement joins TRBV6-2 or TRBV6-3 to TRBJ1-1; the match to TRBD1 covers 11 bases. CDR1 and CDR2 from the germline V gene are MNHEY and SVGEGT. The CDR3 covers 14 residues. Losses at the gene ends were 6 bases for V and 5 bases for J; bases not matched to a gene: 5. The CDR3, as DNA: TGTGCCAGCAGCGGACAGGGGGCGATTACTGAAGCTTTCTTT. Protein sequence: CASSGQGAITEAFF.

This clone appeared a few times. The CDR3 nucleotides read TGTGCCAGCTCACCAGGGGAAAATCAGCCCCAGCATTTT. Its protein is CASSPGENQPQHF. This chain uses TRBV18 with TRBJ1-5; no firm D call. CDR3 length equals 13 residues. Germline values: CDR1 KGHSH, CDR2 LQKENI. V lost 2 bases and J 4 bases, leaving 6 bases between the germline ends.

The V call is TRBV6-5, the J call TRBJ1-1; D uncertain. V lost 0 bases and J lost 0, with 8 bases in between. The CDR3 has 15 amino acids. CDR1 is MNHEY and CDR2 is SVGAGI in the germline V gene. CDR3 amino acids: CASSYSASMNTEAFF. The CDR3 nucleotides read TGTGCCAGCAGTTACTCGGCCAGTATGAACACTGAAGCTTTCTTT.